These 5 T cell receptor beta chains share one sample of origin, sequenced in a study of CD4 T cells in relation to SARS-CoV-2 and coronaviruses. TCRdb keeps only in-frame clones here, not all; method: immunoSEQ multiplex PCR. The sample consists of roughly 18,000 clones, 77% of them appearing once. Unexposed donor CD4+ T cells date from 2011-2018, before the COVID-19 pandemic. Isolation of CD4+ T cells took place after about 9 days in culture. No antigen has been identified for these receptors. The material sequenced was CD4+ T cells from PBMCs, cultured in vitro. The receptors come from a human donor in good health.

The rearrangement links TRBV24-1 to TRBJ2-2; the D is unclear. Germline V gene sequence: CDR1 KGHDR, CDR2 SFDVKD. Trimming removed 7 bases from V and 6 bases from J, with 11 bases in between. The CDR3 has 13 residues. The CDR3 DNA is TGTGCCACCAGCGCTTCACGGTCCGGGGAGCTGTTTTTT. Translated: CATSASRSGELFF.

The V and J genes are TRBV5-1 and TRBJ2-4; D is uncertain. Germline V gives CDR1 SGHRS, CDR2 YFSETQ. V lost 0 bases to trimming and J lost 4 bases, with 5 bases between them. This CDR3 region has 13 residues. The CDR3 region has the DNA TGCGCCAGCAGCTTGGAATTGAAAAACATTCAGTACTTC. It encodes CASSLELKNIQYF.

This chain links TRBV12-3 or TRBV12-4 with TRBJ1-1; no definite D call. V was pared by 8 bases and J by 1 base, with 11 bases between. This CDR3 region has 13 residues. This CDR3 is CASQVAGNTEAFF. Here the CDR3 DNA reads TGTGCCAGCCAAGTCGCAGGGAACACTGAAGCTTTCTTT.

This chain links TRBV7-9 with TRBJ2-1; D uncertain. The CDR3 loop spans 15 amino acids. The germline V gene encodes CDR1 SEHNR and CDR2 FQNEAQ (reference sequence). Trimming shortened V by 5 bases and J by 2 bases, and 13 bases separated the two germline ends. The CDR3 reads CASSLHPITYNEQFF. CDR3 bases: TGTGCCAGCAGCCTTCACCCTATCACCTACAATGAGCAGTTCTTC.

This clone came up a few times. V and J are TRBV7-9 and TRBJ1-6, with D hard to call. Trimming removed 1 base from V and 6 bases from J, with 7 bases in between. Per the germline V gene, CDR1 is SEHNR and CDR2 is FQNEAQ (reference sequence). The CDR3 is made up of 14 amino acids. CDR3 sequence (DNA): TGTGCCAGCAGCTTAGAACAGACTAATTCACCCCTCCACTTT. It yields the protein CASSLEQTNSPLHF.